This is a list of T cell receptor beta chains from one sample in a study of blood T cell repertoires in COVID-19. TCRdb keeps only in-frame clones here, not all; method: immunoSEQ multiplex PCR. The profile shows 350,000 to 400,000 clones, around nine tenths of them singletons. Sequencing used PBMCs or T cells enriched from blood (not recorded which). The receptor set was obtained from a woman aged 25 to 39 with acute COVID-19. Both conserved end residues are part of each CDR3. D genes are given only for firm matches.

j_call d_call v_call cdr3_aa cdr3_nt
TRBJ2-3 TRBD2 TRBV11-2 CASSLVRLAGGSSTDTQYF TGTGCCAGCAGCTTAGTCCGACTAGCGGGGGGGTCTAGCACAGATACGCAGTATTTT
TRBJ2-3 - TRBV5-1 CASSLDGVYTDTQYF TGCGCCAGCAGCTTGGACGGGGTCTACACAGATACGCAGTATTTT
TRBJ1-5 - TRBV6-1 CASSEAGGLDQPQHF TGTGCCAGCAGTGAAGCGGGAGGTTTGGATCAGCCCCAGCATTTT
TRBJ2-7 - TRBV5-1 CASSLAGFPYEQYF TGCGCCAGCAGCTTGGCGGGATTTCCCTACGAGCAGTACTTC
TRBJ2-3 - TRBV29-1 CSVGFGDTQYF TGCAGCGTTGGCTTCGGGGATACGCAGTATTTT
TRBJ1-6 - TRBV5-1 CASSPSGRTPLHF TGCGCCAGCAGCCCCTCGGGTAGGACACCCCTCCACTTT
TRBJ1-5 - TRBV7-2 CASSFGTSQPQHF TGTGCCAGCAGCTTCGGGACAAGTCAGCCCCAGCATTTT
TRBJ1-3 - TRBV18 CASSPLGRDSGTIYF TGTGCCAGCTCACCACTTGGGCGGGATAGCGGCACCATATATTTT
TRBJ2-1 TRBD2 TRBV25-1 CASSRTSGGSNEQFF TGTGCCAGCTCTCGAACTAGCGGGGGATCCAATGAGCAGTTCTTC
TRBJ2-7 TRBD1 TRBV5-1 CASSLVGQGYEQYF TGCGCCAGCAGCTTGGTGGGACAGGGATACGAGCAGTACTTC